This T cell receptor beta chain comes out of a study of spatial heterogeneity in lung cancer. Study as a whole: Every unique TCR and UMI combination, on average, appeared more than ten times in raw reads.

This clonotype was counted many times. Regarding time point: sample taken at primary tumor resection. Donors were roughly 72 untreated early-stage non-small cell lung cancer patients. Unsorted whole RNA samples from tumor, nontumor lung or frozen PBMC were sequenced. Each CDR3 protein is one row after TCRdb ran MiXCR on the 5' RACE reads. The data hold about 48,000 distinct CDR3 sequences, with about 5.8% observed a single time. This specimen was PBMCs, taken at surgery. This clonotype was obtained from a male donor with early-stage non-small cell lung cancer.

Here the CDR3 DNA reads TGTGCCAGCTCACCAGGCGGGAGGGCCCGTTACGAGCAGTACTTC. This gives the protein CASSPGGRARYEQYF. The V call is TRBV18, the J call TRBJ2-7; 9 nucleotides line up with TRBD2. This CDR3 comprises 15 residues. Germline CDR1 is KGHSH and CDR2 is LQKENI. J lost 4 bases, V lost 2 bases, and 6 bases had no gene match.